One and the same sample provided the 32 T cell receptor beta chains below, sequenced in a study of T cells after yellow fever vaccination. Each CDR3 protein gets one entry after TCRdb re-called the 5' RACE reads with MiXCR. The sample includes 500,000 to 650,000 distinct CDR3 sequences, approximately 13% of them seen just once. This sample comprised PBMCs, obtained on the day of the yellow fever booster vaccination. These receptors all come from a man under 40 who received the YFV17D yellow fever vaccine.

Many counts were recorded for this clonotype. V usage is TRBV29-1 and J usage is TRBJ2-5; D assignment may be TRBD1 or TRBD2 (6 bases each). V dropped 5 bases and J dropped 5 bases, with 12 bases sitting between them. Germline CDR1 SQVTM, CDR2 ANQGSEA. The CDR3 loop spans 12 amino acids. DNA of the CDR3: TGCAGCGTTCTAGGGGGGTCGGAGACCCAGTACTTC. Amino acids: CSVLGGSETQYF.

The CDR3 coding sequence is TGTGCCAGCAGCCCCGGAGGGATCCAGCCCCAGCATTTT. Translation gives CASSPGGIQPQHF. The chain couples TRBV7-2 to TRBJ1-5; D remains unclear. CDR1 SGHTA and CDR2 FQGNSA come from the germline V gene. V shed 5 bases and J shed 7 bases, with 12 bases lying between them. The CDR3 is 13 amino acids. Supplemented by reference TRBV7-2 and TRBJ1-5, the full variable domain reads GAGVSQSPSNKVTEKGKDVELRCDPISGHTALYWYRQSLGQGLEFLIYFQGNSAPDKSGLPSDRFSAERTGGSVSTLTIQRTQQEDSAVYLCASSPGGIQPQHFGDGTRLSIL.

V usage is TRBV28 and J usage is TRBJ2-7; perhaps TRBD1 as D (5 bases). Germline loops: CDR1 MDHEN, CDR2 SYDVKM. Trimming pared 3 bases from V and 2 bases from J, leaving 11 bases between. The CDR3 extends over 14 amino acids. CDR3 coding DNA: TGTGCCAGCAGTTTTCTCCAGGGCCCCTACGAGCAGTACTTC. This sequence encodes CASSFLQGPYEQYF.

This clonotype has just a few counts. The rearrangement links TRBV6-1 to TRBJ1-2; 10 bases are a match to TRBD1. The CDR3 length is 16 residues. V was pared by 5 bases and J by 1 base, with 7 bases of the junction left unmatched. From germline, CDR1 is MNHNS and CDR2 SASEGT. The CDR3 DNA reads TGTGCCAGCAGTCCCTACCGGACAGGGGGTAACTATGGCTACACCTTC. It is translated as CASSPYRTGGNYGYTF.

This rearrangement joins TRBV30 to TRBJ2-2; D is uncertain. The germline CDR1 and CDR2 sequences are GTSNPN and SVGIG (reference sequence). V lost 6 bases, J lost 6 bases, and 5 bases lay in between. The CDR3 has 10 amino acids. In DNA, the CDR3 is TGTGCCTGCCTCTCCGGGGAGCTGTTTTTT. Translating it yields CACLSGELFF.

This clonotype was recorded a few times. In DNA form, the CDR3 reads TGTGCCAGCGGGCCTAGCACAGATACGCAGTATTTT. Amino acids: CASGPSTDTQYF. This chain links TRBV12-3 or TRBV12-4 with TRBJ2-3; unclear D gene. V lost 8 bases, J lost 0 bases, and 6 bases lay in between. The CDR3 is 12 residues long.

The V call is TRBV10-1, the J call TRBJ2-1, with 11 bases lining up with TRBD2. The germline V gene encodes CDR1 WNHNN and CDR2 SYGVQD (reference sequence). J gave up 14 bases and V 2 bases, and 8 bases lay outside the gene matches. CDR3 length: 14 amino acids. CDR3 loop: CASSETQLAGVEFF. CDR3 coding DNA: TGCGCCAGCAGTGAGACCCAACTAGCGGGAGTGGAGTTCTTC.

In its sample, this clonotype was seen many times. The rearrangement joins TRBV20-1 to TRBJ2-1; 8 positions agree with TRBD1. Germline assignment: CDR1 DFQATT and CDR2 SNEGSKA (reference sequence). There are 13 residues in the CDR3. J gave up 8 bases and V 5 bases, and 8 bases lay outside the gene matches. The DNA of the CDR3 is TGCAGTGCTTTCCGCCCAGGGGGCGATGAGCAGTTCTTC. Its protein is CSAFRPGGDEQFF.

This clonotype was observed a few times. The chain employs TRBV7-2 and TRBJ2-3, with D possibly matching TRBD2 (6 bases). Between the trimmed V and J ends, which lost 5 bases and 4 bases, there was a span of 16 bases. Germline V gives CDR1 SGHTA, CDR2 FQGNSA. The CDR3 is made up of 15 amino acids. The CDR3, as DNA: TGTGCCAGCAGCCCGGGGAGGTACCGGGCAGATACGCAGTATTTT. This encodes CASSPGRYRADTQYF. The entire variable domain, with the rest obtained from reference TRBV7-2 and TRBJ2-3, is as follows: GAGVSQSPSNKVTEKGKDVELRCDPISGHTALYWYRQSLGQGLEFLIYFQGNSAPDKSGLPSDRFSAERTGGSVSTLTIQRTQQEDSAVYLCASSPGRYRADTQYFGPGTRLTVL.

This chain links TRBV7-9 with TRBJ2-3, with D perhaps matching TRBD2 (5 bases). The CDR3 extends over 15 amino acids. Per germline, CDR1 SEHNR and CDR2 FQNEAQ (reference sequence). Between the trimmed V and J ends, which lost 4 bases and 3 bases, there was a span of 14 bases. CDR3 DNA sequence: TGTGCCAGCAGCTCGCCTAGCAGCTCGACAGATACGCAGTATTTT. This translates into CASSSPSSSTDTQYF.

This clonotype was recorded a few times. The V gene is TRBV10-2, the J gene TRBJ1-1; D is undetermined. Between the trimmed V and J ends, which lost 3 bases and 1 base, there was a span of 9 bases. The length of the CDR3 is 14 residues. Germline CDR1 WSHSY, CDR2 SAAADI. The DNA for the CDR3 is TGCGCCAGCAGTGACGACATCTCGAACACTGAAGCTTTCTTT. Protein: CASSDDISNTEAFF.

This clonotype was counted a few times. The V gene is TRBV7-2, the J gene TRBJ2-5, with a tentative D call TRBD2 (5 bases). V lost 0 bases to trimming and J lost 9 bases, with 20 bases between them. The CDR3 length is 16 residues. CDR1 and CDR2 (germline): SGHTA, FQGNSA. CDR3 sequence (DNA): TGTGCCAGCAGCTTAGCCCGACGGGCCTCCTACGGGGCCCAGTACTTC. It yields the protein CASSLARRASYGAQYF.

J is TRBJ2-5 and V is TRBV6-1; TRBD2 agrees at 14 bases. Germline V CDR1 and CDR2: MNHNS, SASEGT. The length of the CDR3 is 15 residues. The ends lost 6 bases at V and 5 bases at J; junction bases unmatched: 5. DNA of the CDR3: TGTGCCAGCAGGGGGACTAGCGGGAGTTATGAGACCCAGTACTTC. Translated, it gives CASRGTSGSYETQYF.

The J gene is TRBJ1-5, the V gene TRBV29-1; D is unclear. The CDR3 spans 13 residues. Germline V gene sequence: CDR1 SQVTM, CDR2 ANQGSEA. V was clipped by 6 bases and J by 0 bases, with 9 bases between them. CDR3 region: CSVKVHSNQPQHF. The DNA for the CDR3 is TGCAGCGTGAAGGTCCATAGCAATCAGCCCCAGCATTTT.

The chain links TRBV29-1 to TRBJ2-3, with 7 bases identical to TRBD1. The junction had 5 bases not matched to a gene; V was cut back by 6 bases and J by 2 bases. The CDR3 totals 13 residues. Per the germline V gene, CDR1 is SQVTM and CDR2 is ANQGSEA. CDR3 in amino acids: CSVGQVITDTQYF. The DNA for the CDR3 is TGCAGCGTCGGACAGGTAATCACAGATACGCAGTATTTT.

The table lists this clonotype with a few counts. The V call is TRBV21-1, the J call TRBJ2-5; the tabulated D call, TRBD1, remains unverified against the DNA. TRBV21-1 is annotated as a pseudogene. This CDR3 has 16 residues. CDR3 nucleotide sequence: TGTGCCAGCTCCAAAGGTTCAGGGGGTTACTGGGAGACCCAGTACTTC. Translation: CASSKGSGGYWETQYF.

This CDR3 is CASSSPRTINLDTQYF. CDR3 coding DNA: TGTGCCAGCAGCTCCCCCCGGACTATAAACTTGGATACGCAGTATTTT. The chain links TRBV7-2 to TRBJ2-3; a possible D gene is TRBD2 (6 bases). Per the germline V gene, CDR1 is SGHTA and CDR2 is FQGNSA. With 4 bases removed from V and 6 bases from J, the gap between germline ends came to 20 bases. CDR3 length: 16 residues.

The V gene is TRBV11-1, the J gene TRBJ2-1, with 11 bases identical to TRBD2. CDR1 and CDR2 (germline): SGHAT, FQDESV (reference sequence). CDR3 length equals 21 residues. V lost 4 bases and J lost 0; bases outside the gene matches: 17. CDR3 sequence reads: CASSSSTGTSGSKSSYNEQFF. Here the CDR3 DNA reads TGTGCCAGCAGCTCGAGTACCGGGACTAGCGGATCGAAGAGCTCCTACAATGAGCAGTTCTTC.

The chain uses TRBV20-1 and TRBJ2-1, with 14 bases that match TRBD2. In germline, CDR1 is DFQATT, CDR2 SNEGSKA (reference sequence). The CDR3 extends over 15 amino acids. Losses at the gene ends were 2 bases for V and 9 bases for J; bases not matched to a gene: 6. The CDR3 sequence is CSARRLAGGPVEQFF. The CDR3 DNA reads as TGCAGTGCTAGAAGACTAGCGGGAGGGCCTGTTGAGCAGTTCTTC.

This clonotype has only a few counts. The gene calls are TRBV7-9 and TRBJ2-2; a weak D match, TRBD1 (6 bases). This CDR3 spans 15 amino acids. The germline V gene encodes CDR1 SEHNR and CDR2 FQNEAQ (reference sequence). The V gene lost 5 bases and the J gene lost 4 bases, with 14 bases spanning the gap. CDR3: CASSEGDMITGELFF. In DNA, the CDR3 is TGTGCCAGCAGCGAAGGGGACATGATCACCGGGGAGCTGTTTTTT.

The chain recombines TRBV5-4 with TRBJ2-1, with D possibly matching TRBD2 (6 bases). V lost 6 bases and J lost 3, with 25 bases in between. Germline assignment: CDR1 SGHNT and CDR2 YYREEE (reference sequence). This CDR3 comprises 18 residues. In DNA form, the CDR3 reads TGTGCCAGCAACATAAGAGGTAGCGGATCCTTGGGCTACAATGAGCAGTTCTTC. This gives the protein CASNIRGSGSLGYNEQFF.

This clonotype is a singleton in its sample. This chain joins TRBV11-2 and TRBJ2-3; 13 positions match TRBD2. Germline values: CDR1 SGHAT, CDR2 FQNNGV. This CDR3 has 19 amino acids. V trimming: 5 bases; J trimming: 5 bases; junction bases outside the gene matches: 16. CDR3 sequence: CASSPVAQLAGGPLDTQYF. The DNA for the CDR3 is TGTGCCAGCAGCCCCGTAGCCCAACTAGCGGGAGGGCCTTTAGATACGCAGTATTTT.

This clonotype was found a few times. The chain carries TRBV25-1 and TRBJ2-7, with D maybe TRBD1 (6 bases). Germline CDR1 is MGHDK and CDR2 is SYGVNS. Deletions cut 8 bases from V and 7 bases from J, with 9 bases between. This CDR3 comprises 10 residues. The CDR3 region is CASPRGEQYF. In DNA form, the CDR3 reads TGTGCCAGCCCCAGGGGTGAGCAGTACTTC.

The V and J genes are TRBV10-3 and TRBJ2-5; 8 bases match TRBD1. J gave up 4 bases and V 4 bases, and 5 bases lay outside the gene matches. Germline CDR1 ENHRY, CDR2 SYGVKD. The CDR3 has 14 residues. The CDR3: CAISARTGTETQYF. CDR3 nucleotide sequence: TGTGCCATCAGTGCGAGGACAGGGACAGAGACCCAGTACTTC.

The sample holds a few counts of this clonotype. The genes are TRBV6-5 and TRBJ2-4; 10 bases align to TRBD1. With V trimmed by 6 bases and J by 13 bases, 3 bases remained unmatched. This CDR3 spans 11 amino acids. Germline CDR1 is MNHEY and CDR2 is SVGAGI. This chain's CDR3 is CASRGQGLQYF. In nucleotides, the CDR3 is TGTGCCAGCAGGGGACAGGGGTTACAGTACTTC.

The gene calls are TRBV6-2 or TRBV6-3 and TRBJ1-5; D is ambiguous. The length of the CDR3 is 12 residues. CDR1 MNHEY and CDR2 SVGEGT come from the germline V gene. Trimming stripped 5 bases from V and 6 bases from J, with 8 bases between. For the CDR3, the DNA is TGTGCCAGCAGTACAATTGCTCAGCCCCAGCATTTT. It codes for CASSTIAQPQHF.

The chain joins TRBV27 to TRBJ2-5; D not resolved. The CDR3 runs 13 residues. Germline loops: CDR1 MNHEY, CDR2 SMNVEV (reference sequence). Trimming left V 2 bases short and J 4 bases short, with 8 bases between. CDR3: CASSLRWGETQYF. CDR3 nucleotide sequence: TGTGCCAGCAGTTTAAGGTGGGGAGAGACCCAGTACTTC.

The table lists this clonotype with many counts. The chain carries TRBV6-1 and TRBJ2-7; TRBD2 matches 9 bases. V was clipped by 10 bases and J by 6 bases; unmatched bases: 16. There are 15 residues in the CDR3. Germline assignment: CDR1 MNHNS and CDR2 SASEGT. This CDR3 reads CATNKWAGGPREQYF. Written as DNA, the CDR3 is TGTGCCACAAACAAGTGGGCGGGAGGGCCGCGCGAGCAGTACTTC.

The chain couples TRBV20-1 to TRBJ1-5; TRBD1 agrees at 11 bases. CDR1 is DFQATT and CDR2 is SNEGSKA in the germline V gene (reference sequence). This CDR3 is built from 13 residues. Losses at the gene ends were 7 bases for V and 4 bases for J; bases not matched to a gene: 3. The CDR3 sequence is CSVGQGENQPQHF. DNA of the CDR3: TGCAGTGTGGGACAGGGGGAGAATCAGCCCCAGCATTTT.

V gene TRBV12-3 or TRBV12-4 combines with J gene TRBJ2-5; 8 bases match TRBD1. The CDR3 runs to 17 residues. After removal of 1 base from V and 2 bases from J, the junction contained 9 bases not matched to a gene. The CDR3 spells CASSLVFRTGLQETQYF. In DNA form, the CDR3 reads TGTGCCAGCAGTTTAGTGTTTAGGACAGGGCTACAAGAGACCCAGTACTTC.

This clonotype occurred many times. The chain combines TRBV27 with TRBJ2-2; 7 nucleotides match TRBD1. The length of the CDR3 is 16 residues. The V gene's germline CDR1 is MNHEY and CDR2 SMNVEV (reference sequence). Unmatched junction bases numbered 8, after V lost 1 base and J lost 6 bases. The CDR3 reads CASSLLGTGVSGELFF. In DNA form, the CDR3 reads TGTGCCAGCAGTTTATTAGGAACAGGGGTTTCCGGGGAGCTGTTTTTT.

The chain recombines TRBV5-5 with TRBJ2-6, with D tentatively TRBD1 or TRBD2 (5 bases each). CDR1 and CDR2 (germline): SGHKS, YYEKEE (reference sequence). V lost 4 bases, J lost 0 bases, and 11 bases lay in between. CDR3 length equals 16 residues. The CDR3 nucleotides read TGTGCCAGCAGCCCGGGACCGGTCTCTGGGGCCAACGTCCTGACTTTC. Its protein product is CASSPGPVSGANVLTF.